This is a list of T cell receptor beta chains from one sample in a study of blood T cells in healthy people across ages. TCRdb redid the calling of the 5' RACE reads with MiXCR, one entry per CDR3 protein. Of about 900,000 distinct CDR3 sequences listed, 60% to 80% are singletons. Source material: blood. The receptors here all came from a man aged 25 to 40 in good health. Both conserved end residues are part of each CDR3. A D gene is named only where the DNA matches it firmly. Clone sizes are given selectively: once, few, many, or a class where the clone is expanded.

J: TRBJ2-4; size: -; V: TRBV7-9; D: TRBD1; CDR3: CASSPRDRAKNIQYF; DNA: TGTGCCAGCAGCCCAAGGGACAGGGCCAAAAACATTCAGTACTTC
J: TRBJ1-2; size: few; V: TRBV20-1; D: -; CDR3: CSAYGEVGDGYTF; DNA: TGCAGTGCTTACGGGGAAGTCGGGGATGGCTACACCTTC
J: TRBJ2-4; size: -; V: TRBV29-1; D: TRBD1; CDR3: CSVEGDRGSSEQYF; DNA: TGCAGCGTTGAAGGGGACAGGGGGTCTTCGGAGCAGTACTTC
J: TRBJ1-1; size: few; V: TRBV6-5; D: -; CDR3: CASSYSRGTEAFF; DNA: TGTGCCAGCAGTTACTCTCGGGGGACTGAAGCTTTCTTT
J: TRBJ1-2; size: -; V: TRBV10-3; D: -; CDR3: CAIKRDGQNYGYTF; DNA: TGTGCCATCAAAAGGGACGGACAGAACTATGGCTACACCTTC
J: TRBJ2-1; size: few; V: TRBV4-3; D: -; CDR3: CASSQERGDRANFGIGEQFF; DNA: TGCGCCAGCAGCCAAGAGCGGGGGGACAGGGCGAATTTCGGAATTGGTGAGCAGTTCTTC
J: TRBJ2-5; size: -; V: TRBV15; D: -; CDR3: CATSRHGPSQETQYF; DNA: TGTGCCACCAGCAGACATGGGCCTTCTCAAGAGACCCAGTACTTC
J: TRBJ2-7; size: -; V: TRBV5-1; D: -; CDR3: CASSFGTWEQYF; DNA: TGCGCCAGCAGCTTCGGGACGTGGGAGCAGTACTTC
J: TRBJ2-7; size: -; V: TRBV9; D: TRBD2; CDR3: CASSGLAVTYEQYF; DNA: TGTGCCAGCAGCGGACTAGCAGTGACATACGAGCAGTACTTC
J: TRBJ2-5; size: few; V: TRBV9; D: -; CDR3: CASSATDGVAQYF; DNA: TGTGCCAGCAGCGCGACAGACGGGGTGGCCCAGTACTTC
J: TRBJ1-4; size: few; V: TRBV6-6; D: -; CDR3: CASSYVLGATNEKLFF; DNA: TGTGCCAGCAGTTACGTACTCGGGGCGACTAATGAAAAACTGTTTTTT
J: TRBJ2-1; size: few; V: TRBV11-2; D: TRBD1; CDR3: CASSLDQGDRAYNEQFF; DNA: TGTGCCAGCAGCTTAGATCAGGGGGACAGGGCCTACAATGAGCAGTTCTTC
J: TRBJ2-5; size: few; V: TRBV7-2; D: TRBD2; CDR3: CASTKSGTSDETQYF; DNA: TGTGCCAGCACCAAGTCCGGGACTAGCGATGAGACCCAGTACTTC
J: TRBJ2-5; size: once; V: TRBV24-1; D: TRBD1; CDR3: CATSDSGTGGEGTQYF; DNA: TGTGCCACCAGTGATTCCGGGACAGGGGGCGAGGGGACCCAGTACTTC
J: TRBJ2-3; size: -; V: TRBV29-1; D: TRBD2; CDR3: CSATSGGLADTQYF; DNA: TGCAGCGCAACTAGCGGGGGGTTAGCAGATACGCAGTATTTT
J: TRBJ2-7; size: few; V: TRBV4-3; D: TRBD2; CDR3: CASSQVGLAGAEQYF; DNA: TGCGCCAGCAGCCAAGTAGGACTAGCGGGGGCCGAGCAGTACTTC
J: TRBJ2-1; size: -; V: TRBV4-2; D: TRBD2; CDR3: CASSPGLAGGNELFF; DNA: TGTGCCAGCAGCCCCGGACTAGCGGGGGGGAATGAGCTGTTCTTC
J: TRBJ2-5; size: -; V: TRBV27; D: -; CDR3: CASSSRPPLIQETQYF; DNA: TGTGCCAGCAGTTCGAGGCCCCCTCTAATACAAGAGACCCAGTACTTC
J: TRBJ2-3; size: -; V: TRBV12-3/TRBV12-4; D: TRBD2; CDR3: CASTWGLASDTQYF; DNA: TGTGCCAGCACCTGGGGACTAGCGTCAGATACGCAGTATTTT
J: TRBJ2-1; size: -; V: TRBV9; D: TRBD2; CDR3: CASNVARIAGGFDEQFF; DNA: TGTGCCAGCAACGTAGCGAGAATAGCGGGGGGCTTCGATGAGCAGTTCTTC
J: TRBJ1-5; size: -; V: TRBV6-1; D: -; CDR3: CASSEAYSLSNQPQHF; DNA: TGTGCCAGCAGTGAAGCGTACAGCTTAAGCAATCAGCCCCAGCATTTT
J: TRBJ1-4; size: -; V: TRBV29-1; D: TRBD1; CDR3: CSVAGTGGVREKLFF; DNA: TGCAGCGTTGCGGGGACAGGGGGCGTAAGAGAAAAACTGTTTTTT
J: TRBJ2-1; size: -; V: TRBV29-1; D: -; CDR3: CSVGGRPRSYNEQFF; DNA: TGCAGCGTCGGTGGAAGGCCGAGGTCCTACAATGAGCAGTTCTTC
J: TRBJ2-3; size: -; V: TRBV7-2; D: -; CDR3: CASSYNQGLGDTQYF; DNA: TGTGCCAGCAGCTATAACCAGGGTTTGGGGGATACGCAGTATTTT